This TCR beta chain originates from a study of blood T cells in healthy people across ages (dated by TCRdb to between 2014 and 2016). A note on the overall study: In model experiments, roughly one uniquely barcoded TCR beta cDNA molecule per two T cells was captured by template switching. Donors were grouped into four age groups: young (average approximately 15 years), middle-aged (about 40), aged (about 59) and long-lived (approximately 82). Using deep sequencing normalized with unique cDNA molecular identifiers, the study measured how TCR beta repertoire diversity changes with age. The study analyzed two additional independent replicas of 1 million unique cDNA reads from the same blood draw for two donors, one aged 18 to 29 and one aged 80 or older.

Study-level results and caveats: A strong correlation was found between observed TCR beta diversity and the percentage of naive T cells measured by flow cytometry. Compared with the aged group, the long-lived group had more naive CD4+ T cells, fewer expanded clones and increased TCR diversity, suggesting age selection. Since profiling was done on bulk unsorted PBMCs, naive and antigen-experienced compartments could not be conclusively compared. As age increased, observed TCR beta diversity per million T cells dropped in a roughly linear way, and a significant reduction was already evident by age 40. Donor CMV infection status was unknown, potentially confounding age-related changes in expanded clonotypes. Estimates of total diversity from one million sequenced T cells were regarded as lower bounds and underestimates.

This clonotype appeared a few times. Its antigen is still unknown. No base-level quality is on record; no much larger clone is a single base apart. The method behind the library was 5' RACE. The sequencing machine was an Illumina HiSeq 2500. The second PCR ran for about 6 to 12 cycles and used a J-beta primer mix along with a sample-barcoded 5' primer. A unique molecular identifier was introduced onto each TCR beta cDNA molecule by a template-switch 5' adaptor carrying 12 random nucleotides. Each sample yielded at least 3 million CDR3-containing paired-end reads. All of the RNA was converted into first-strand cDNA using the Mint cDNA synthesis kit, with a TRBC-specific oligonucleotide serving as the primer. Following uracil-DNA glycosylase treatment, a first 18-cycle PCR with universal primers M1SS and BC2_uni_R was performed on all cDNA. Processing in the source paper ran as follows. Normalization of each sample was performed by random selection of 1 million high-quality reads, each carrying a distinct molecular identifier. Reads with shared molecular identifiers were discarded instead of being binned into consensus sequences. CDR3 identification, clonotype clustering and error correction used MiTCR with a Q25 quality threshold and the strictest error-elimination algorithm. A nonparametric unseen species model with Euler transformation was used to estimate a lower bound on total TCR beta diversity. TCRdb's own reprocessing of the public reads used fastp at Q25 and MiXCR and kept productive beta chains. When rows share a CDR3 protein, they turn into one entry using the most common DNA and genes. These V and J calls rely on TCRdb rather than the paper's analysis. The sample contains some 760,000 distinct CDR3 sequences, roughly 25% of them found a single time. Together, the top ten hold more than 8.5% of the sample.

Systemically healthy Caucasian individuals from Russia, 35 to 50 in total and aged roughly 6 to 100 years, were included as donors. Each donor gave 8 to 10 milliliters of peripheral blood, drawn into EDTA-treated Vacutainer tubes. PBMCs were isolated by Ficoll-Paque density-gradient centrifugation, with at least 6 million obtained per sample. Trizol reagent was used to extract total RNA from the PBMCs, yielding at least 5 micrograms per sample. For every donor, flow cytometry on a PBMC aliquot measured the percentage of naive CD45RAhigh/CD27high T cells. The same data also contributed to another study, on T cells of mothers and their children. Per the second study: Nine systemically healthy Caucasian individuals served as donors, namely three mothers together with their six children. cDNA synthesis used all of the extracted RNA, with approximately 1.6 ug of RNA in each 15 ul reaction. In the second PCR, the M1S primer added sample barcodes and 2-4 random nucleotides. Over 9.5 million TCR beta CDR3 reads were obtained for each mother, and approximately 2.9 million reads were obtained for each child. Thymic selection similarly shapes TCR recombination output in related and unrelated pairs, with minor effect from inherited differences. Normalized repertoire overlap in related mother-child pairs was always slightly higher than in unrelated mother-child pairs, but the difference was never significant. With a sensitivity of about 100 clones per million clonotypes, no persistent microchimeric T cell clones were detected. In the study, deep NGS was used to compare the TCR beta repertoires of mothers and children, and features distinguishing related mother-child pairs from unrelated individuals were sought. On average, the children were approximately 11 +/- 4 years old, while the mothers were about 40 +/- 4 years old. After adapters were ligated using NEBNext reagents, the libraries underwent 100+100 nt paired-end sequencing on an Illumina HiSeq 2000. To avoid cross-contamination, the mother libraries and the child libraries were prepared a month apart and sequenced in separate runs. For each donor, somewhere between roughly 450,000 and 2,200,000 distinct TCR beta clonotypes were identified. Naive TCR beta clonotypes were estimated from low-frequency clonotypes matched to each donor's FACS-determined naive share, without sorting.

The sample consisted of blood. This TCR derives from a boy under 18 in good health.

The CDR3 protein is CASSQDGQGSEQYF. The DNA is as follows: TGTGCCAGCAGCCAAGATGGGCAGGGATCCGAGCAGTACTTC. The V and J segments used are TRBV4-2 and TRBJ2-7; perhaps TRBD1 is the D gene, with 5 bases matching. V is shortened by 0 bases, J by 6 bases, and the region joining them spans 12 bases. According to the germline V gene, CDR1 reads LGHNA and CDR2 reads YNFKEQ. Inclusive of the bounding cysteine and phenylalanine, the CDR3 is 14 residues long. The read is trimmed to its CDR3 DNA, 42 bases read in frame from base 1.